The rows below give T cell receptor beta chains drawn from one sample of a study of shared clonotypes between healthy human individuals. Assay used: immunoSEQ multiplex PCR; TCRdb lists only in-frame clones, some missing. This sample yields around 1.9 million clones, of which 85% to 95% are seen a single time; about 1.5% belongs to the top ten. The sample comprised naive CD8+ T cells from PBMCs. These TCRs come from a young man in good health. Some clones in this sample may be carry-over from other donors' samples. The CDR3 runs from the conserved cysteine through the conserved F or W. Fields, in order: J gene, D gene, clone size, V gene, CDR3 DNA, CDR3 protein. A D gene is named only where the DNA matches it firmly. Clone size is not always given. Where it is, it says once, few, many or a class for expanded clones.

J gene: TRBJ2-7; D gene: .; clone size: .; V gene: TRBV7-9; CDR3 DNA: TGTGCCAGCAGCTTAGCGACTAGACGCGAGCAGTACTTC; CDR3 protein: CASSLATRREQYF
J gene: TRBJ2-7; D gene: .; clone size: .; V gene: TRBV11-2; CDR3 DNA: TGTGCCAGCAGCTTAGCGCGAGGGGTGTACGAGCAGTACTTC; CDR3 protein: CASSLARGVYEQYF
J gene: TRBJ2-3; D gene: TRBD2; clone size: .; V gene: TRBV7-6; CDR3 DNA: TGTGCCAGCCGACGTCGGGCGGGAGTAGAGGCAGATACGCAGTATTTT; CDR3 protein: CASRRRAGVEADTQYF
J gene: TRBJ2-3; D gene: .; clone size: once; V gene: TRBV7-2; CDR3 DNA: TGTGCCAGCAGCTTGACACAGTATAGCACAGATACGCAGTATTTT; CDR3 protein: CASSLTQYSTDTQYF
J gene: TRBJ2-7; D gene: TRBD2; clone size: .; V gene: TRBV6-5; CDR3 DNA: TGTGCCAGCAGTTACTCGGGACTAGCTTACGAGCAGTACTTC; CDR3 protein: CASSYSGLAYEQYF
J gene: TRBJ1-2; D gene: TRBD1; clone size: .; V gene: TRBV19; CDR3 DNA: TGTGCCAGTACCCCCGGGACAGGGGGCTCTGGCTACACCTTC; CDR3 protein: CASTPGTGGSGYTF
J gene: TRBJ2-1; D gene: .; clone size: .; V gene: TRBV4-2; CDR3 DNA: TGTGCCAGCAGCCAAGAGGTCGTGGGGCAGGGGACTGAGCAGTTCTTC; CDR3 protein: CASSQEVVGQGTEQFF
J gene: TRBJ1-1; D gene: .; clone size: .; V gene: TRBV27; CDR3 DNA: TGTGCCAGCAGTCGATCGGTTCCTATTCCGGTCAACACTGAAGCTTTCTTT; CDR3 protein: CASSRSVPIPVNTEAFF
J gene: TRBJ2-7; D gene: .; clone size: .; V gene: TRBV7-7; CDR3 DNA: TGTGCCAGCAGCCCAGAGACAACCTCCTACGAGCAGTACTTC; CDR3 protein: CASSPETTSYEQYF
J gene: TRBJ2-1; D gene: TRBD2; clone size: once; V gene: TRBV11-2; CDR3 DNA: TGTGCCAGCAGCTTAGGAGCTAGCGGGAGCGTATATGAGCAGTTCTTC; CDR3 protein: CASSLGASGSVYEQFF
J gene: TRBJ2-7; D gene: TRBD1; clone size: .; V gene: TRBV7-9; CDR3 DNA: TGTGCCAGCAGCCCACGACAGGGTCACTACGAGCAGTACTTC; CDR3 protein: CASSPRQGHYEQYF
J gene: TRBJ2-7; D gene: .; clone size: .; V gene: TRBV7-9; CDR3 DNA: TGTGCCAGCAGCTTAGGGGCTACTACCTACGAGCAGTACTTC; CDR3 protein: CASSLGATTYEQYF
J gene: TRBJ2-5; D gene: .; clone size: .; V gene: TRBV6-5; CDR3 DNA: TGTGCCAGCAGTTACTCGCAGGGTTTGCAAGAGACCCAGTACTTC; CDR3 protein: CASSYSQGLQETQYF
J gene: TRBJ1-5; D gene: .; clone size: .; V gene: TRBV27; CDR3 DNA: TGTGCCAGCAGTCCCCTTCCAGGCAGGGCGGGCAATCAGCCCCAGCATTTT; CDR3 protein: CASSPLPGRAGNQPQHF
J gene: TRBJ1-2; D gene: TRBD1; clone size: .; V gene: TRBV27; CDR3 DNA: TGTGCCAGCAAACCCGGGACAGGGGGCGCAAGGTATGGCTACACCTTC; CDR3 protein: CASKPGTGGARYGYTF
J gene: TRBJ2-2; D gene: TRBD1; clone size: once; V gene: TRBV2; CDR3 DNA: TGTGCCAGCAGGGGGCCCGGGACAGCGAACACCGGGGAGCTGTTTTTT; CDR3 protein: CASRGPGTANTGELFF
J gene: TRBJ2-3; D gene: .; clone size: .; V gene: TRBV19; CDR3 DNA: TGTGCCAGTAGTGGGACTCCAGATACGCAGTATTTT; CDR3 protein: CASSGTPDTQYF
J gene: TRBJ1-3; D gene: .; clone size: .; V gene: TRBV4-2; CDR3 DNA: TGTGCCAGCAGCCAACCTGGCGGTAACACCATATATTTT; CDR3 protein: CASSQPGGNTIYF
J gene: TRBJ2-2; D gene: .; clone size: .; V gene: TRBV18; CDR3 DNA: TGTGCCAGCTCCCCTACGGAAGGTGCAGGGGCGAACACCGGGGAGCTGTTTTTT; CDR3 protein: CASSPTEGAGANTGELFF
J gene: TRBJ2-2; D gene: .; clone size: .; V gene: TRBV28; CDR3 DNA: TGTGCCAGCACCCCTTTCGTGCGTGGGGGGGAGCTGTTTTTT; CDR3 protein: CASTPFVRGGELFF
J gene: TRBJ1-1; D gene: TRBD1; clone size: .; V gene: TRBV9; CDR3 DNA: TGTGCCAGCAGCGAGGGACAGGGCGCCACTGAAGCTTTCTTT; CDR3 protein: CASSEGQGATEAFF
J gene: TRBJ1-2; D gene: TRBD1; clone size: .; V gene: TRBV7-9; CDR3 DNA: TGTGCCAGCAGCTCACGGGACAGGGTAAACTATGGCTACACCTTC; CDR3 protein: CASSSRDRVNYGYTF
J gene: TRBJ1-2; D gene: TRBD1; clone size: .; V gene: TRBV27; CDR3 DNA: TGTGCCAGCAGTCCACAGGGGGCCCGTCATGGCTACACCTTC; CDR3 protein: CASSPQGARHGYTF
J gene: TRBJ2-2; D gene: .; clone size: .; V gene: TRBV29-1; CDR3 DNA: TGCAGCGCCGCCGGACACGCCGCGAACACCGGGGAGCTGTTTTTT; CDR3 protein: CSAAGHAANTGELFF
J gene: TRBJ1-3; D gene: .; clone size: .; V gene: TRBV27; CDR3 DNA: TGTGCCAGCAGTTCTACCTCTGGAAACACCATATATTTT; CDR3 protein: CASSSTSGNTIYF
J gene: TRBJ2-7; D gene: .; clone size: .; V gene: TRBV6-1; CDR3 DNA: TGTGCCACCCTGGGGACCTACGAGCAGTACTTC; CDR3 protein: CATLGTYEQYF
J gene: TRBJ2-7; D gene: .; clone size: .; V gene: TRBV7-8; CDR3 DNA: TGTGCCAGCAGCTTAGTGGGGACCGAACCTTCCTACGAGCAGTACTTC; CDR3 protein: CASSLVGTEPSYEQYF
J gene: TRBJ2-1; D gene: TRBD2; clone size: .; V gene: TRBV27; CDR3 DNA: TGTGCCAGCGTCCCCGGGCTAGCGGGAGCAGGGGAGCAGTTCTTC; CDR3 protein: CASVPGLAGAGEQFF
J gene: TRBJ1-2; D gene: .; clone size: .; V gene: TRBV29-1; CDR3 DNA: TGCAGCGTTGCTGATCAGGTGGGGACCTTC; CDR3 protein: CSVADQVGTF
J gene: TRBJ2-1; D gene: TRBD1; clone size: .; V gene: TRBV19; CDR3 DNA: TGTGCCAGTAGTTTCTCGACAGGGATAGGGCTGGAGCAGTTCTTC; CDR3 protein: CASSFSTGIGLEQFF
J gene: TRBJ2-3; D gene: TRBD2; clone size: .; V gene: TRBV6-5; CDR3 DNA: TGTGCCAGCAGGCTAGCGGGGAGCACAGATACGCAGTATTTT; CDR3 protein: CASRLAGSTDTQYF
J gene: TRBJ2-1; D gene: TRBD1; clone size: .; V gene: TRBV7-9; CDR3 DNA: TGTGCCAGCGGACGCGGACAGGATCCCTACAATGAGCAGTTCTTC; CDR3 protein: CASGRGQDPYNEQFF
J gene: TRBJ2-5; D gene: .; clone size: .; V gene: TRBV5-6; CDR3 DNA: TGTGCCAGCAGCTTGAGAAGACAGGCAGAGACCCAGTACTTC; CDR3 protein: CASSLRRQAETQYF